This is a list of T cell receptor beta chains from one sample in a study of blood T cell repertoires in COVID-19. The method was immunoSEQ multiplex PCR; TCRdb's version includes in-frame clones alone and lacks a portion of them. The table records about 150,000 clones, roughly four fifths of them present only once. Input material: peripheral blood. These TCRs come from a woman of 80 years or more with acute or convalescent COVID-19. Each CDR3 is given with its conserved first and last residue.

V	J	CDR3
TRBV5-1	TRBJ2-1	CASSPIAGGTYNEQFF
TRBV10-2	TRBJ1-2	CASSTGSENYGYTF
TRBV7-6	TRBJ2-5	CASSGGTSGGSIKTQYF
TRBV4-3	TRBJ1-1	CASSQSQTGDTEAFF
TRBV19	TRBJ1-5	CASSLQAYQPQHF
TRBV5-1	TRBJ2-7	CASRQGATSYEQYF
TRBV10-3	TRBJ1-1	CAISEFMNTEAFF
TRBV7-9	TRBJ1-6	CASIPPGPKAPLHF
TRBV11-3	TRBJ1-1	CASSQGGSEVEAFF
TRBV6-5	TRBJ1-5	CASSYGGGGQPQHF
TRBV6-5	TRBJ1-1	CASSLPGHTLAEAFF
TRBV3-1/TRBV3-2	TRBJ2-7	CASSQTGTGRFHEQYF
TRBV6-5	TRBJ2-5	CASSYSGLAGVETQYF
TRBV7-3	TRBJ2-3	CASSLTAGPTDTQYF
TRBV4-3	TRBJ1-2	CASSQAAVGGNYGYTF
TRBV30	TRBJ1-5	CAWSVPGNNQPQHF
TRBV2	TRBJ1-2	CASGGEGYGYTF
TRBV6-6	TRBJ2-7	CASSTSSYEQYF
TRBV7-6	TRBJ1-1	CASRPPGQGNTEAFF
TRBV7-9	TRBJ2-1	CASSSGQGVYNEQFF
TRBV5-1	TRBJ2-3	CASRQTDTQYF
TRBV6-4	TRBJ1-2	CASSPGTGGYGYTF
TRBV5-5	TRBJ1-5	CASSFGTHLAQPQHF
TRBV25-1	TRBJ2-5	CASSEYGGRETQYF
TRBV7-3	TRBJ2-1	CASSLTRDSDEQFF
TRBV7-6	TRBJ1-2	CASSLADRGYGYTF
TRBV7-2	TRBJ2-7	CASSARGEGQYF
TRBV18	TRBJ2-5	CASSAQLAKIQETQYF
TRBV7-2	TRBJ1-5	CASSSTGVGNQPQHF
TRBV7-3	TRBJ2-1	CASSLLGLGLAGGNEQFF
TRBV6-2/TRBV6-3	TRBJ1-1	CASSPRVTEAFF
TRBV4-3	TRBJ1-2	CASSQDLTSGYTF
TRBV7-9	TRBJ2-1	CASSFGQGAYNEQFF
TRBV27	TRBJ2-2	CASSGQGSRSGELFF
TRBV2	TRBJ2-2	CASTREGGRNTGELFF
TRBV6-1	TRBJ1-1	CASSELRGRTARMNTEAFF